The sequence of this TCR beta chain was determined in a study of cytomegalovirus exposure and HLA in healthy donors. The overall study: Inside one of the first data releases sat about 85 million unique TCRs taken from HLA-typed donors. Whole-study findings and limits: When analyzed later, a missense DCLRE1C variant was found to be linked to TCR beta V- and J-gene trimming. Presence/absence analyses treated sequencing depth as roughly uniform across donors.

The PCR had 60 Vbeta and 13 Jbeta primers. TCRdb's table, derived via immunoSEQ multiplex PCR, lists solely in-frame clones and lacks some. The sample holds 140,000 to 150,000 clones. The CDR3 sequence is 15 residues long. Germline CDR1 is KGHSH and CDR2 is LQKENI. V lost 3 bases to trimming and J lost 8 bases; unmatched junction nucleotides: 10. Comments on this clone: Its target is unknown.

The specimen sequenced was PBMCs. This clonotype was obtained from a male donor in good health and CMV-seronegative. The genes are TRBV18 and TRBJ1-2, with 9 bases aligning to TRBD1. The CDR3 nucleotides read TGTGCCAGCTCACCCCCCGGGACAGGGAATTACGGCTACACCTTC. This encodes CASSPPGTGNYGYTF. The entire variable domain, with the rest obtained from reference TRBV18 and TRBJ1-2, is as follows: NAGVMQNPRHLVRRRGQEARLRCSPMKGHSHVYWYRQLPEEGLKFMVYLQKENIIDESGMPKERFSAEFPKEGPSILRIQQVVRGDSAAYFCASSPPGTGNYGYTFGSGTRLTVV.